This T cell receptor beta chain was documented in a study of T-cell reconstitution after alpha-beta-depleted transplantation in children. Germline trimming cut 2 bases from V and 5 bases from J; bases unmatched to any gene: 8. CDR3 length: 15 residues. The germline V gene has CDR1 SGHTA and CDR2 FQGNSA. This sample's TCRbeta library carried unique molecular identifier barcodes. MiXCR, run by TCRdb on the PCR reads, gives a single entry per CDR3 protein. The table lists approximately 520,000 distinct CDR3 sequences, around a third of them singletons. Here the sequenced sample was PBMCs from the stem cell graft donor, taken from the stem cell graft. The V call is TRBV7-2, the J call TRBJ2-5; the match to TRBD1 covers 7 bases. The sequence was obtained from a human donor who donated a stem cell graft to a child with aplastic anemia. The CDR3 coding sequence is TGTGCCAGCAGCTTAAAGACAGGGAATACCGAGACCCAGTACTTC. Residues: CASSLKTGNTETQYF.